The present TCR beta chain was sequenced within a study of blood T cell repertoires in COVID-19. In the study overall: Samples of COVID-19 (acute and convalescent) were obtained from the United States, Italy and Spain. Sources were T cells, B-cell-depleted T cells, or PBMCs; the material itself was cDNA or gDNA.

Assay used: immunoSEQ multiplex PCR; TCRdb lists only in-frame clones, some missing. The sample contains about 250,000 clones, roughly 84% of which appear only once. Germline V lookup: CDR1 GTSNPN, CDR2 SVGIG (reference sequence). V was pared by 3 bases and J by 0 bases, with 15 bases between. The CDR3 is made up of 15 amino acids. This clone has a single count. The chain has TRBV30 and TRBJ2-7; TRBD1 might be the D (5 bases). This sequence originates from a woman between 35 and 50 years old who had recovered from COVID-19. Input material: peripheral blood. The DNA of the CDR3 is TGTGCCTGGAGCGGACCCAGGGTTCTCTCCTACGAGCAGTACTTC. The encoded protein is CAWSGPRVLSYEQYF.